What follows are 29 T cell receptor beta chains derived from one specimen sequenced in a study of cytomegalovirus exposure and HLA in healthy donors. The PCR made use of 60 Vbeta and 13 Jbeta primers. Profiling relied on immunoSEQ multiplex PCR, and the TCRdb table lists in-frame clones only, not all of them. The repertoire holds around 220,000 clones, with roughly 80% as singletons. Sequenced input: PBMCs. The receptors derive from a man in his forties in good health and CMV-seronegative.

This clone was seen once. The chain joins TRBV19 to TRBJ1-5; no definite D call. Trimming removed 6 bases from V and 1 base from J, with 10 bases in between. The CDR3 has 14 amino acids. Germline assignment: CDR1 LNHDA and CDR2 SQIVND (reference sequence). CDR3 region: CASRPGRSNQPQHF. In DNA, the CDR3 is TGTGCCAGTAGACCCGGCAGGAGCAATCAGCCCCAGCATTTT.

This clone was counted only a few times. This chain uses TRBV4-1 with TRBJ2-1; TRBD2 aligns across 12 bases. This CDR3 has 15 amino acids. Germline CDR1 and CDR2: MGHRA and YSYEKL. The trim removed 5 bases at V and 5 bases at J, leaving 4 bases unmatched. The CDR3 DNA follows: TGCGCCAGCAGCGCGGGACTAGCGGGTAACAATGAGCAGTTCTTC. This codes for CASSAGLAGNNEQFF.

V and J are TRBV27 and TRBJ2-7, with D maybe TRBD1 (5 bases). Trimming took 4 bases from V and 3 from J, leaving 16 bases between them. This CDR3 is built from 15 residues. Germline V CDR1 and CDR2: MNHEY, SMNVEV (reference sequence). CDR3 coding DNA: TGTGCCAGCAGTTCCGCGCAGGGTATCTTCTACGAGCAGTACTTC. Amino acid sequence: CASSSAQGIFYEQYF.

Only a few counts were recorded for this clone. The rearrangement uses TRBV6-1 and TRBJ1-2; D unclear. This CDR3 has 14 residues. CDR1 is MNHNS and CDR2 is SASEGT in the germline V gene. V shed 6 bases and J shed 4 bases, with 15 bases lying between them. This chain's CDR3 is CASREAGLSYGYTF. CDR3 bases: TGTGCCAGCAGGGAGGCGGGCCTCAGCTATGGCTACACCTTC.

The V gene is TRBV28, the J gene TRBJ1-2; 8 nucleotides align to TRBD1. The CDR3 is 16 amino acids. Unmatched junction bases numbered 11, after V lost 1 base and J lost 7 bases. Looked up from germline, CDR1 is MDHEN and CDR2 is SYDVKM. Here the CDR3 DNA reads TGTGCCAGCAGTTTATCCCTCCGGACAGGGCGGAGTGGCTACACCTTC. It specifies CASSLSLRTGRSGYTF.

This clone was found a few times. The chain has TRBV7-2 and TRBJ1-6; D not resolved. Germline V CDR1 and CDR2: SGHTA, FQGNSA. Trimming cost V 6 bases and J 14 bases, with 17 bases left between them. The CDR3 extends over 13 amino acids. The DNA of the CDR3 is TGTGCCAGCAGTCCAGACGGAGACTTGTCCCTCCACTTT. Protein: CASSPDGDLSLHF. Based on the CDR3 plus reference TRBV7-2 and TRBJ1-6, the full variable domain is GAGVSQSPSNKVTEKGKDVELRCDPISGHTALYWYRQSLGQGLEFLIYFQGNSAPDKSGLPSDRFSAERTGGSVSTLTIQRTQQEDSAVYLCASSPDGDLSLHFGNGTRLTVT.

This clone was seen just once. V gene TRBV4-1 combines with J gene TRBJ1-2; unclear D gene. In germline, CDR1 is MGHRA, CDR2 YSYEKL. The CDR3 totals 15 residues. The ends were cut back, 1 base at V and 6 bases at J, with 15 bases in the middle. The CDR3 region is CASSQGGLGGNGYTF. CDR3 in DNA: TGCGCCAGCAGCCAAGGCGGGTTGGGAGGGAATGGCTACACCTTC.

This chain connects TRBV25-1 to TRBJ1-6, with 8 bases fitting TRBD1. V trimming: 1 base; J trimming: 4 bases; junction bases outside the gene matches: 6. CDR1 and CDR2 from the germline V gene are MGHDK and SYGVNS. The CDR3 consists of 17 residues. CDR3 sequence: CASSESRRTGYNSPLHF. The CDR3 nucleotides read TGTGCCAGCAGTGAATCCAGAAGGACAGGGTATAATTCACCCCTCCACTTT.

The gene calls are TRBV5-4 and TRBJ2-1; D perhaps matches TRBD2 (7 bases). Deletions cut 5 bases from V and 7 bases from J, with 13 bases between. This CDR3 is 13 amino acids long. Germline-derived CDR1 and CDR2 are SGHNT and YYREEE (reference sequence). CDR3 residues: CASSLQGGNEQFF. The CDR3 region has the DNA TGTGCCAGCAGTTTACAGGGAGGGAATGAGCAGTTCTTC. The full variable domain, with the rest looked up from reference TRBV5-4 and TRBJ2-1, is ETGVTQSPTHLIKTRGQQVTLRCSSQSGHNTVSWYQQALGQGPQFIFQYYREEENGRGNFPPRFSGLQFPNYSSELNVNALELDDSALYLCASSLQGGNEQFFGPGTRLTVL.

DNA for the CDR3: TGTGCCAGCAGCCCTCCTACTAGCGGGGATTACAATGAGCAGTTCTTC. Protein sequence: CASSPPTSGDYNEQFF. This sequence joins TRBV7-9 and TRBJ2-1; 10 bases are shared with TRBD2. Germline lookup yields CDR1 SEHNR and CDR2 FQNEAQ (reference sequence). J gave up 4 bases and V 5 bases, and 8 bases lay outside the gene matches. This CDR3 has 16 amino acids.

CDR3 protein: CASSVGGQSGNTIYF. The CDR3, as DNA: TGTGCCAGCAGCGTAGGAGGACAGTCTGGAAACACCATATATTTT. The J gene is TRBJ1-3, the V gene TRBV9; a possible D gene is TRBD1 (6 bases). The CDR3 loop spans 15 amino acids. From germline, CDR1 is SGDLS and CDR2 YYNGEE. The germline V and J ends were trimmed by 0 bases and 1 base, with 8 bases remaining between them.

This clone showed up just once. The chain combines TRBV4-3 with TRBJ2-1; D is possibly TRBD1 (6 bases). The CDR3 contains 15 residues. Between the trimmed V and J ends, which lost 4 bases and 5 bases, there was a span of 15 bases. Germline-derived CDR1 and CDR2 are LGHNA and YSLEER. CDR3 residues: CASSRTGNRDNEQFF. The DNA for the CDR3 is TGCGCCAGCAGCCGCACAGGCAACAGGGACAATGAGCAGTTCTTC.

The chain employs TRBV21-1 and TRBJ1-3; the table's D call of TRBD1 was not tested on the DNA. TRBV21-1 is assigned pseudogene status. The CDR3 consists of 19 residues. The CDR3 DNA reads TGTGCCAGCAGCCCCGGGGGACAGGTACCCCCAGGGGCTGGAAACACCATATATTTT. Translation gives CASSPGGQVPPGAGNTIYF.

V usage is TRBV9 and J usage is TRBJ2-3; 7 bases map to TRBD2. This CDR3 has 16 amino acids. The ends lost 2 bases at V and 1 base at J; junction bases unmatched: 7. Germline V gene sequence: CDR1 SGDLS, CDR2 YYNGEE. This CDR3 reads CASSVGRLAGTDTQYF. CDR3 bases: TGTGCCAGCAGCGTGGGGCGGCTAGCGGGCACAGATACGCAGTATTTT.

The rearrangement joins TRBV7-8 to TRBJ2-3; 11 bases match TRBD2. This CDR3 spans 16 amino acids. CDR1 SGHVS and CDR2 FQNEAQ come from the germline V gene. Trimming cost V 7 bases and J 4 bases; bases outside gene matches: 10. This chain's CDR3 is CASNTIAGGRSDTQYF. The CDR3 DNA follows: TGTGCCAGCAACACTATAGCGGGGGGGCGATCAGATACGCAGTATTTT.

This clone showed up just a few times. The V call is TRBV14, the J call TRBJ2-1; 10 positions agree with TRBD2. This CDR3 spans 12 amino acids. J was trimmed by 12 bases and V by 4 bases; bases with no gene match: 3. Germline V CDR1 and CDR2: SGHDN, FVKESK. The CDR3 protein is CASSLQREGQFF. CDR3 coding DNA: TGTGCCAGCAGCCTCCAGCGGGAGGGGCAGTTCTTC.

The CDR3 protein is CATRTGDQETQYF. Written as DNA, the CDR3 is TGCGCCACCAGGACAGGGGACCAAGAGACCCAGTACTTC. The rearrangement uses TRBV10-2 and TRBJ2-5; 9 nucleotides line up with TRBD1. CDR3 size: 13 residues. Germline trimming cut 10 bases from V and 0 bases from J; bases unmatched to any gene: 3. The germline CDR1 and CDR2 sequences are WSHSY and SAAADI.

The chain joins TRBV7-3 to TRBJ1-3; D gene unclear. There are 14 residues in the CDR3. V lost 5 bases to trimming and J lost 0 bases, with 8 bases between them. CDR1 SGHTA and CDR2 FQGTGA come from the germline V gene. This CDR3 is CASSPSGSGNTIYF. CDR3 nucleotides: TGTGCCAGCAGCCCGTCGGGCTCTGGAAACACCATATATTTT.

V gene TRBV14 combines with J gene TRBJ2-5, with 9 positions matching TRBD1. The germline CDR1 and CDR2 sequences are SGHDN and FVKESK. The CDR3 loop spans 18 amino acids. The V gene end was trimmed by 1 base and the J gene end by 1 base; junction bases not matched to a gene: 10. CDR3 region: CASSQGQGGNWGQETQYF. The CDR3 DNA follows: TGTGCCAGCAGCCAAGGACAGGGGGGCAACTGGGGCCAAGAGACCCAGTACTTC.

The chain uses TRBV19 and TRBJ1-5, with TRBD1 identical over 7 bases. The CDR3 loop spans 15 amino acids. Germline CDR1 and CDR2: LNHDA and SQIVND (reference sequence). The V gene end was trimmed by 4 bases and the J gene end by 3 bases; junction bases not matched to a gene: 6. CDR3 in DNA: TGTGCCAGTAGTACGTCCGGGACAGACAATCAGCCCCAGCATTTT. Residues: CASSTSGTDNQPQHF.

This rearrangement joins TRBV5-4 to TRBJ1-4, with D uncertain. The CDR3 totals 15 residues. V was pared by 10 bases and J by 0 bases, with 16 bases between. Germline V CDR1 and CDR2: SGHNT, YYREEE (reference sequence). CDR3 loop: CAFSRAGSTNEKLFF. CDR3 DNA sequence: TGTGCCTTTTCCAGAGCGGGTTCAACTAATGAAAAACTGTTTTTT.

The V and J genes are TRBV13 and TRBJ2-1, with 9 bases aligning to TRBD2. Germline CDR1 PRHDT, CDR2 FYEKMQ (reference sequence). With V trimmed by 5 bases and J by 8 bases, 19 bases remained unmatched. The CDR3 extends over 18 amino acids. The CDR3: CASSPHAIAGGDTDEQFF. The DNA of the CDR3 is TGTGCCAGCAGCCCCCATGCGATTGCGGGGGGGGATACGGATGAGCAGTTCTTC.

This sequence joins TRBV13 and TRBJ1-3; no reliable D call. The CDR3 length is 17 residues. Germline V gene lookup returns CDR1 PRHDT and CDR2 FYEKMQ (reference sequence). Trimming shortened V by 2 bases and J by 0 bases, and 14 bases separated the two germline ends. CDR3 residues: CASSLRSRVSSGNTIYF. CDR3 bases: TGTGCCAGCAGCTTAAGGTCGCGGGTTAGCTCTGGAAACACCATATATTTT.

The V and J genes are TRBV6-1 and TRBJ1-1; TRBD1 is a possible D gene (6 bases). Germline CDR1 reads MNHNS; CDR2 reads SASEGT. V was shortened by 7 bases and J by 5 bases, with 14 bases between the two germline ends. The CDR3 is 13 residues long. The DNA of the CDR3 is TGTGCCAGCACCGAACAGGGTTGGACTGAAGCTTTCTTT. Its protein product is CASTEQGWTEAFF.

This rearrangement joins TRBV7-9 to TRBJ1-4, with 7 bases identical to TRBD1. CDR1 is SEHNR and CDR2 is FQNEAQ in the germline V gene (reference sequence). V lost 5 bases and J lost 3; bases outside the gene matches: 9. The CDR3 is 16 amino acids. In DNA, the CDR3 is TGTGCCAGCAGCACCTACCAGGGGGTAGCTAATGAAAAACTGTTTTTT. Protein sequence: CASSTYQGVANEKLFF.

The chain has TRBV5-4 and TRBJ2-1; D perhaps matches TRBD2 (5 bases). Trimming left V 4 bases short and J 5 bases short, with 13 bases between. The CDR3 runs to 14 residues. CDR1 and CDR2 from the germline V gene are SGHNT and YYREEE (reference sequence). The CDR3 here is CASSPTRADNEQFF. The CDR3 coding sequence is TGTGCCAGCAGCCCAACTAGGGCCGACAATGAGCAGTTCTTC.

The chain links TRBV19 to TRBJ2-5, with 9 bases aligning to TRBD1. This CDR3 spans 14 amino acids. Unmatched junction bases numbered 2, after V lost 2 bases and J lost 4 bases. Germline V gives CDR1 LNHDA, CDR2 SQIVND (reference sequence). CDR3 loop: CASSITGGGETQYF. In DNA form, the CDR3 reads TGTGCCAGTAGTATAACAGGGGGCGGAGAGACCCAGTACTTC.

V and J are TRBV7-9 and TRBJ2-7; 8 bases are shared with TRBD1. V was pared by 0 bases and J by 5 bases, with 9 bases of the junction left unmatched. The V gene's germline CDR1 is SEHNR and CDR2 FQNEAQ (reference sequence). This CDR3 is built from 16 residues. CDR3 sequence: CASSLALFGQGDEQYF. CDR3 in DNA: TGTGCCAGCAGCTTAGCTCTCTTCGGACAGGGCGACGAGCAGTACTTC. Full variable domain (outside the CDR3, taken from reference TRBV7-9 and TRBJ2-7): DTGVSQNPRHKITKRGQNVTFRCDPISEHNRLYWYRQTLGQGPEFLTYFQNEAQLEKSRLLSDRFSAERPKGSFSTLEIQRTEQGDSAMYLCASSLALFGQGDEQYFGPGTRLTVT.

In this sample, this clone turned up a few times. CDR3 region: CASSLIQGGNQPQHF. CDR3 DNA sequence: TGTGCCAGCTCACTCATTCAGGGTGGCAATCAGCCCCAGCATTTT. The chain uses TRBV18 and TRBJ1-5; D is perhaps TRBD1 (5 bases). The CDR3 runs 15 residues. Germline CDR1 reads KGHSH; CDR2 reads LQKENI. V was trimmed by 4 bases and J by 2 bases, leaving 12 bases between them. The variable domain in full, with the rest retrieved from reference TRBV18 and TRBJ1-5, is NAGVMQNPRHLVRRRGQEARLRCSPMKGHSHVYWYRQLPEEGLKFMVYLQKENIIDESGMPKERFSAEFPKEGPSILRIQQVVRGDSAAYFCASSLIQGGNQPQHFGDGTRLSIL.